Listed below are T cell receptor beta chains from one sample, sequenced in a study of CXCR3-negative and CXCR3-positive naive CD8 T cells. TCRdb re-called the 5' RACE reads and shows each CDR3 protein once, DNA omitted. The ten top clones account for 1.6%, within a sample of 84,000 or so distinct CDR3 sequences. Specimen: naive CXCR3- CD8+ T cells from blood. Receptors originate from a human donor in good health. Some clones in this sample may be carry-over from other donors' samples. CDR3s include the opening cysteine and the closing phenylalanine or tryptophan. The order of the fields is J gene, V gene, CDR3 protein.

j_call: TRBJ1-5; v_call: TRBV3-1; cdr3_aa: CASSHWDSNQPQHF
j_call: TRBJ1-6; v_call: TRBV6-6; cdr3_aa: CASSANPGDSSSPLHF
j_call: TRBJ2-1; v_call: TRBV5-1; cdr3_aa: CASSIGTGGSYNEQFF
j_call: TRBJ2-2; v_call: TRBV14; cdr3_aa: CASSVAGVRVAGELFF
j_call: TRBJ2-1; v_call: TRBV7-9; cdr3_aa: CASSNPRDSYNEQFF
j_call: TRBJ2-7; v_call: TRBV5-1; cdr3_aa: CASSPMGSHEQYF
j_call: TRBJ2-7; v_call: TRBV7-6; cdr3_aa: CASSSASGTSGSILSYEQYF
j_call: TRBJ2-3; v_call: TRBV7-7; cdr3_aa: CASSLGQGADTQYF
j_call: TRBJ2-3; v_call: TRBV7-2; cdr3_aa: CASTQNGGLDTQYF
j_call: TRBJ2-7; v_call: TRBV28; cdr3_aa: CASSLGVTSEQYF
j_call: TRBJ1-6; v_call: TRBV6-5; cdr3_aa: CASSYSHSPASGNSPLHF
j_call: TRBJ1-4; v_call: TRBV2; cdr3_aa: CASSEGGKDEKLFF
j_call: TRBJ1-1; v_call: TRBV14; cdr3_aa: CASSVDSEAFF
j_call: TRBJ2-7; v_call: TRBV3-1; cdr3_aa: CASSQDVQRSYEQHF
j_call: TRBJ1-2; v_call: TRBV20-1; cdr3_aa: CSASFPGQGSGSYGYTF
j_call: TRBJ2-7; v_call: TRBV5-1; cdr3_aa: CASSGSQSSYEQYF
j_call: TRBJ1-1; v_call: TRBV11-3; cdr3_aa: CASSGLGTEAFF
j_call: TRBJ2-7; v_call: TRBV9; cdr3_aa: CASSVTGSFYEQYF
j_call: TRBJ2-1; v_call: TRBV7-8; cdr3_aa: CASSPTGGRDNEQFF
j_call: TRBJ2-2; v_call: TRBV7-6; cdr3_aa: CASGLGQNTGELFF
j_call: TRBJ1-1; v_call: TRBV29-1; cdr3_aa: CSTRGPGEDTEAFF
j_call: TRBJ2-1; v_call: TRBV19; cdr3_aa: CASSRPTGYNYNEQFF
j_call: TRBJ1-1; v_call: TRBV30; cdr3_aa: CAWSGFLRDRGFNTEAFF
j_call: TRBJ2-1; v_call: TRBV18; cdr3_aa: CASSPVTTGGGYEQFF
j_call: TRBJ2-1; v_call: TRBV7-3; cdr3_aa: CASSPRPSGSPYNEQFF
j_call: TRBJ2-2; v_call: TRBV19; cdr3_aa: CASSMVVEPNTGELFF
j_call: TRBJ2-3; v_call: TRBV7-9; cdr3_aa: CASTPTGGPTDTQYF
j_call: TRBJ2-7; v_call: TRBV5-1; cdr3_aa: CASSLALAGIVDEQYF
j_call: TRBJ2-1; v_call: TRBV12-3/TRBV12-4; cdr3_aa: CASSGLESYNEQFF
j_call: TRBJ1-1; v_call: TRBV6-1; cdr3_aa: CASSEAAVFNTEAFF
j_call: TRBJ2-7; v_call: TRBV7-2; cdr3_aa: CASSSDSRGSYEQYF
j_call: TRBJ1-2; v_call: TRBV4-3; cdr3_aa: CASSQEAEGGGLYGYTF
j_call: TRBJ1-1; v_call: TRBV14; cdr3_aa: CASSPTHRDSTEAFF
j_call: TRBJ1-1; v_call: TRBV29-1; cdr3_aa: CSVATGRHTEAFF
j_call: TRBJ2-2; v_call: TRBV23-1; cdr3_aa: CASSSSGTGVTGELFF
j_call: TRBJ2-1; v_call: TRBV27; cdr3_aa: CASTSYPSRANEQFF
j_call: TRBJ1-5; v_call: TRBV6-2/TRBV6-3; cdr3_aa: CASSYPGYSLSNQPQHF
j_call: TRBJ1-1; v_call: TRBV29-1; cdr3_aa: CSVESGTGSAEAFF
j_call: TRBJ1-6; v_call: TRBV4-3; cdr3_aa: CASSPETVWPDNSPLHF
j_call: TRBJ2-1; v_call: TRBV24-1; cdr3_aa: CATSDFPGTESYNEQFF
j_call: TRBJ2-7; v_call: TRBV29-1; cdr3_aa: CSVEKEGTGGSYEQYF
j_call: TRBJ1-2; v_call: TRBV7-9; cdr3_aa: CASSLTGTDYGYTF
j_call: TRBJ2-3; v_call: TRBV19; cdr3_aa: CASIQGGGTDTQYF
j_call: TRBJ2-3; v_call: TRBV7-9; cdr3_aa: CASSLASVGITDTQYF
j_call: TRBJ1-1; v_call: TRBV13; cdr3_aa: CASTGGWRVDTEAFF
j_call: TRBJ2-1; v_call: TRBV29-1; cdr3_aa: CSVEGQGPPDEQFF
j_call: TRBJ1-6; v_call: TRBV29-1; cdr3_aa: CSVAVAGEGGSPLHF
j_call: TRBJ2-5; v_call: TRBV7-9; cdr3_aa: CASSPARETQYF
j_call: TRBJ2-3; v_call: TRBV4-1; cdr3_aa: CASSQDFTSGSTDTQYF
j_call: TRBJ1-4; v_call: TRBV12-3/TRBV12-4; cdr3_aa: CASSRDRGREKLFF
j_call: TRBJ2-3; v_call: TRBV29-1; cdr3_aa: CSVELAGYSDTQYF
j_call: TRBJ2-2; v_call: TRBV5-1; cdr3_aa: CASQTSGNTGELFF
j_call: TRBJ2-3; v_call: TRBV7-9; cdr3_aa: CASSPSYGGGIDLSTDTQYF
j_call: TRBJ2-2; v_call: TRBV12-3/TRBV12-4; cdr3_aa: CASSGGTTNTGELFF
j_call: TRBJ1-5; v_call: TRBV7-9; cdr3_aa: CASSGVDSNQPQHF